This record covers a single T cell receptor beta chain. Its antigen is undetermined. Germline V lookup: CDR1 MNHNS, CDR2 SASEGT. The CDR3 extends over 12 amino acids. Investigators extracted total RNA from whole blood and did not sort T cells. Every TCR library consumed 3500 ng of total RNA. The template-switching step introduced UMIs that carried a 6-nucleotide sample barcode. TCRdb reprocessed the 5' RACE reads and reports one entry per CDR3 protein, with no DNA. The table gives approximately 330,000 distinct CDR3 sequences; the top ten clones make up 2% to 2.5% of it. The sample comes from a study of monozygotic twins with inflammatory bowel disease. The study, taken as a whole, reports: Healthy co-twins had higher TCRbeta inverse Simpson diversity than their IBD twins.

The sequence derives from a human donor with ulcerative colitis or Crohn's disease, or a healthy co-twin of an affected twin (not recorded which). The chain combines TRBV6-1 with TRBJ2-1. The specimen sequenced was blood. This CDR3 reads CATTATYNEQFF.